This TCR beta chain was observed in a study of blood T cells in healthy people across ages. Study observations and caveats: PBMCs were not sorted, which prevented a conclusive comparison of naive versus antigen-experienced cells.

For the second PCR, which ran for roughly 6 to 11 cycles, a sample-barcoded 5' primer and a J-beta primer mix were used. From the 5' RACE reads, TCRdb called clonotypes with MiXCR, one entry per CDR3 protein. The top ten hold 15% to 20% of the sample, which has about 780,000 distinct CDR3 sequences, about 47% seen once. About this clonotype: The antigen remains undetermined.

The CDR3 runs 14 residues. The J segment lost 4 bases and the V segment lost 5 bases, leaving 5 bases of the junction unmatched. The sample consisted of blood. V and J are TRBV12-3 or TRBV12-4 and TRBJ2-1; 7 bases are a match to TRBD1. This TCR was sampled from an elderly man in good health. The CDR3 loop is CASSQETGYNEQFF. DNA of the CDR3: TGTGCCAGCAGTCAAGAGACAGGGTACAATGAGCAGTTCTTC.